These 18 T cell receptor beta chains were all obtained from the same sample, sequenced in a study of CD8 T cells in ankylosing spondylitis. Study-level results: A TCR beta motif of several highly homologous variants seemed to mark ankylosing spondylitis blood.

These receptors are not linked to any known antigen. TCRdb itself ran the 5' RACE reads through MiXCR, one entry per CDR3 protein. Here the sample spans some 800,000 distinct CDR3 sequences, approximately 12% being singletons. The sequenced sample was blood, either unsorted or a sorted T cell fraction (not recorded which). These receptors originate from a male donor with ankylosing spondylitis.

The table lists this clonotype with many counts. This chain connects TRBV5-1 to TRBJ1-5, with unresolved D. Germline V CDR1 and CDR2: SGHRS, YFSETQ. With 0 bases removed from V and 7 bases from J, the gap between germline ends came to 14 bases. The CDR3 extends over 15 amino acids. Here the CDR3 reads CASSLDGNPIQPQHF. Written as DNA, the CDR3 is TGCGCCAGCAGCTTGGATGGAAACCCAATACAGCCCCAGCATTTT.

This chain connects TRBV20-1 to TRBJ2-1; tentatively, D is TRBD1 (5 bases). Germline CDR1 and CDR2: DFQATT and SNEGSKA (reference sequence). Trimming removed 6 bases from V and 10 bases from J, with 19 bases in between. The CDR3 is 13 amino acids. The CDR3 DNA reads as TGCAGTGCAGGGGCTAGTGCGATTGACGAGCAGTTCTTC. Translated: CSAGASAIDEQFF.

The V call is TRBV7-9, the J call TRBJ1-2; D might be TRBD1 (6 bases). V was trimmed by 5 bases and J by 9 bases, leaving 25 bases between them. Germline V gene sequence: CDR1 SEHNR, CDR2 FQNEAQ (reference sequence). The CDR3 totals 16 residues. DNA for the CDR3: TGTGCCAGCAGCCTATTATTTGGTGCAGGGACACCCAGCTACACCTTC. This gives the protein CASSLLFGAGTPSYTF.

V usage is TRBV29-1 and J usage is TRBJ2-5; TRBD2 agrees at 7 bases. Germline V gives CDR1 SQVTM, CDR2 ANQGSEA. The length of the CDR3 is 11 residues. The V gene end was trimmed by 3 bases and the J gene end by 8 bases; junction bases not matched to a gene: 3. The CDR3 sequence: CSVDGEGTQYF. CDR3 in DNA: TGCAGCGTTGATGGGGAGGGTACCCAGTACTTC. Supplemented by reference TRBV29-1 and TRBJ2-5, the full variable domain reads SAVISQKPSRDICQRGTSLTIQCQVDSQVTMMFWYRQQPGQSLTLIATANQGSEATYESGFVIDKFPISRPNLTFSTLTVSNMSPEDSSIYLCSVDGEGTQYFGPGTRLLVL.

CDR3 region: CASSFGGQMQETQYF. As DNA, the CDR3 is TGTGCCAGCAGCTTCGGCGGCCAAATGCAAGAGACCCAGTACTTC. The chain uses TRBV5-6 and TRBJ2-5; unclear D gene. V dropped 2 bases and J dropped 2 bases, with 13 bases sitting between them. The CDR3 is made up of 15 amino acids. Germline-derived CDR1 and CDR2 are SGHDT and YYEEEE.

This clonotype has just a few counts. The J gene is TRBJ1-1, the V gene TRBV3-1, with a tentative D call TRBD1 (6 bases). The CDR3 extends over 13 amino acids. Trimming stripped 5 bases from V and 3 bases from J, with 10 bases between. Germline loops: CDR1 LGHDT, CDR2 YNNKEL (reference sequence). The CDR3 region has the DNA TGTGCCAGCAGCAGGACAGAGCACACTGAAGCTTTCTTT. This translates into CASSRTEHTEAFF.

This clonotype was observed once. The genes are TRBV20-1 and TRBJ2-3; 13 positions agree with TRBD2. The ends lost 6 bases at V and 0 bases at J; junction bases unmatched: 9. Germline V gene data show CDR1 as DFQATT and CDR2 as SNEGSKA (reference sequence). The CDR3 has 17 amino acids. CDR3 sequence (DNA): TGCAGTGCCCGCGGGACTAGCGGGACCCCGAGCACAGATACGCAGTATTTT. As protein: CSARGTSGTPSTDTQYF.

This clonotype was counted between two and nine times. The J gene is TRBJ2-3, the V gene TRBV7-3; no clear D. This CDR3 region has 16 residues. With 4 bases removed from V and 1 base from J, the gap between germline ends came to 15 bases. The germline V gene encodes CDR1 SGHTA and CDR2 FQGTGA. In DNA form, the CDR3 reads TGTGCCAGCAGCTACACGCCGAACTTGGGCACAGATACGCAGTATTTT. It translates to CASSYTPNLGTDTQYF.

This clonotype has more than one count but fewer than ten. The CDR3 DNA sequence: TGTGCCAGCAGCTTAGGGGGGGCAGTTACTTTCTATGGCTACACCTTC. This codes for CASSLGGAVTFYGYTF. The chain joins TRBV7-2 to TRBJ1-2; the D gene is possibly TRBD1 (6 bases). The CDR3 has 16 residues. Trimming pared 1 base from V and 4 bases from J, leaving 16 bases between. The germline gives CDR1 SGHTA, CDR2 FQGNSA.

This clonotype was found a few times. This chain uses TRBV29-1 with TRBJ2-1; D not resolved. Germline CDR1 is SQVTM and CDR2 is ANQGSEA. This CDR3 region has 12 residues. Trimming took 6 bases from V and 4 from J, leaving 10 bases between them. CDR3 DNA: TGCAGCGTCGAAACGATTTACAATGAGCAGTTCTTC. This translates into CSVETIYNEQFF.

This clonotype was observed at least ten times. This sequence joins TRBV11-2 and TRBJ1-2, with D perhaps TRBD1 (5 bases). The CDR3 extends over 13 amino acids. Trimming took 4 bases from V and 4 from J, leaving 10 bases between them. Germline CDR1 SGHAT, CDR2 FQNNGV. CDR3 loop: CASSSLGGYGYTF. The CDR3 bases are TGTGCCAGCAGCTCCCTCGGGGGCTATGGCTACACCTTC.

There are many counts of this clonotype. The J gene is TRBJ1-1, the V gene TRBV20-1; maybe TRBD1 (5 bases). The CDR3 extends over 12 amino acids. With 1 base removed from V and 6 bases from J, the gap between germline ends came to 9 bases. CDR1 and CDR2 from the germline V gene are DFQATT and SNEGSKA (reference sequence). This CDR3 reads CSARGDLSEAFF. The DNA for the CDR3 is TGCAGTGCTAGAGGGGACTTATCTGAAGCTTTCTTT.

A few counts support this clonotype. The rearrangement uses TRBV20-1 and TRBJ2-7; TRBD1 agrees at 7 bases. The germline V gene encodes CDR1 DFQATT and CDR2 SNEGSKA (reference sequence). The CDR3 is 14 amino acids. The V and J ends lost 1 base and 5 bases, in that order; junction bases with no gene match: 8. CDR3 residues: CSARARQGSDEQYF. DNA for the CDR3: TGCAGTGCTAGAGCCCGACAGGGATCGGACGAGCAGTACTTC.

This clonotype was recorded at least ten times. The gene calls are TRBV29-1 and TRBJ2-5, with D hard to call. CDR1 and CDR2 (germline): SQVTM, ANQGSEA. The CDR3 is 12 amino acids. Trimming removed 4 bases at V and 4 bases at J, with 10 bases between. CDR3 coding DNA: TGCAGCGTTGGTCAAGGAGCAGAGACCCAGTACTTC. Its protein product is CSVGQGAETQYF.

This clonotype has only a few counts. The CDR3 reads CASSLAWAGEAFF. The CDR3 bases are TGTGCCAGCAGCTTAGCTTGGGCTGGTGAAGCTTTCTTT. The chain recombines TRBV7-9 with TRBJ1-1, with D uncertain. The germline V gene has CDR1 SEHNR and CDR2 FQNEAQ (reference sequence). The CDR3 covers 13 residues. Trimming cost V 0 bases and J 7 bases, with 9 bases left between them.

This clonotype was recorded at least ten times. The rearrangement uses TRBV29-1 and TRBJ2-3, with 12 bases that match TRBD1. The CDR3 loop spans 15 amino acids. The trim removed 3 bases at V and 5 bases at J, leaving 6 bases unmatched. From germline, CDR1 is SQVTM and CDR2 ANQGSEA. CDR3 amino acids: CSVDWGQGAGDTQYF. Here the CDR3 DNA reads TGCAGCGTTGACTGGGGACAGGGGGCAGGAGATACGCAGTATTTT.

This clonotype was seen once. V gene TRBV7-3 combines with J gene TRBJ2-3; D might be TRBD1 or TRBD2, each matching 6 bases. V was clipped by 2 bases and J by 2 bases, with 11 bases between them. Germline CDR1 and CDR2: SGHTA and FQGTGA. The CDR3 loop spans 15 amino acids. DNA of the CDR3: TGTGCCAGCAGCTTATCGGGGGCCCACACAGATACGCAGTATTTT. The encoded protein is CASSLSGAHTDTQYF.

The chain uses TRBV4-1 and TRBJ2-5, with 11 bases matching TRBD2. This CDR3 spans 15 amino acids. Looked up from germline, CDR1 is MGHRA and CDR2 is YSYEKL. Trimming at V came to 4 bases and at J to 3 bases, leaving 4 bases not matched to a gene. The DNA for the CDR3 is TGCGCCAGCAGCCCGGGGACTAGCGGAAAAGAGACCCAGTACTTC. This encodes CASSPGTSGKETQYF.